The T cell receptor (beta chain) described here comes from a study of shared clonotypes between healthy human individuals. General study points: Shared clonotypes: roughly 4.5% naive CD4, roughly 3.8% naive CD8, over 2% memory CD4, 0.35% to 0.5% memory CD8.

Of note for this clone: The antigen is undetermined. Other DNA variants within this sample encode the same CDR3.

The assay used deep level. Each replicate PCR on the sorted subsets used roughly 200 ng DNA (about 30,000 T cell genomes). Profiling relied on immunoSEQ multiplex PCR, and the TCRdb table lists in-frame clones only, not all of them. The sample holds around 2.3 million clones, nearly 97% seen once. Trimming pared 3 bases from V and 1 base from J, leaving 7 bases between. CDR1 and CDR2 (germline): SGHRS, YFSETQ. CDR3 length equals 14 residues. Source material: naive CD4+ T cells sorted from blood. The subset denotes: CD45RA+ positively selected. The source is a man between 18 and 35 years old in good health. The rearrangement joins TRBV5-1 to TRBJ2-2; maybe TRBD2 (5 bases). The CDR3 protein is CASSSEGNTGELFF. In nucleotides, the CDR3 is TGCGCCAGCAGCTCAGAGGGGAACACCGGGGAGCTGTTTTTT.